The entry below gives a single T cell receptor (beta chain) sequence along with its context. Trimming removed 2 bases from V and 6 bases from J, with 13 bases in between. Germline values: CDR1 MDHEN, CDR2 SYDVKM. The CDR3 sequence is 14 residues long. This sample is part of a study of multiple sclerosis patients with progressive multifocal leukoencephalopathy. The protocol was immunoSEQ multiplex PCR, while the TCRdb copy is restricted to in-frame clones and leaves out a portion. The sample shows 30,000 or so clones, around 90% of them seen only once. Described time point: about a year of natalizumab therapy.

The sequence came from a human donor with multiple sclerosis. Specimen: PBMCs, collected from a patient treated with natalizumab. The V gene is TRBV28, the J gene TRBJ1-1; D not resolved. CDR3 DNA sequence: TGTGCCAGCAGTTTAGGTTTGGGGAGGTCTGAAGCTTTCTTT. It encodes CASSLGLGRSEAFF.